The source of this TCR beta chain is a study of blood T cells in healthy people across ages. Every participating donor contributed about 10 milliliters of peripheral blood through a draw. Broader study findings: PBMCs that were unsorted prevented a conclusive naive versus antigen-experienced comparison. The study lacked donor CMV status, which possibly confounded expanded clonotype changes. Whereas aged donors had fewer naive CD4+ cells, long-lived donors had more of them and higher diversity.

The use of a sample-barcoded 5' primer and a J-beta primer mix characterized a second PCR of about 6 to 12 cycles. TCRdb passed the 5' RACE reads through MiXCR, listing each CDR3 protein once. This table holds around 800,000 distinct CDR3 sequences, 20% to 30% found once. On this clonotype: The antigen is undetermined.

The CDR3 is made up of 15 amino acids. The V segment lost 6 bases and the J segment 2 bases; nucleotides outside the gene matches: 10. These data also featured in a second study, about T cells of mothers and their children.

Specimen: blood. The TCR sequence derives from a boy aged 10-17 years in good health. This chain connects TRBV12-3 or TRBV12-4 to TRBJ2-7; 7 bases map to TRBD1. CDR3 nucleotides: TGTGCCAGCAGCCCGGGACAGAGGATTACCTACGAGCAGTACTTC. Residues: CASSPGQRITYEQYF.